The next 22 T cell receptor beta chains were all read from a single sample in a study of CD8 T cells in Susac syndrome. Reverse transcription used about 0.5 to 1 ug RNA and random hexamers. MiXCR, applied by TCRdb to the immunoSEQ multiplex PCR reads, yields one record per CDR3 protein. The sample holds around 230,000 distinct CDR3 sequences, roughly 96% seen once. Input material: CD4+ T cells from PBMCs. The receptor source for this set is a human donor with multiple sclerosis.

The chain carries TRBV20-1 and TRBJ1-5; D is uncertain. Germline V CDR1 and CDR2: DFQATT, SNEGSKA (reference sequence). Trimming took 6 bases from V and 4 from J, leaving 13 bases between them. CDR3 length equals 13 residues. The CDR3 bases are TGCAGTGCGCCTATTGGACCGAATCAGCCCCAGCATTTT. Translated, it gives CSAPIGPNQPQHF.

The rearrangement joins TRBV2 to TRBJ2-5, with 8 nucleotides matching TRBD2. The CDR3 sequence is 12 residues long. V shed 7 bases and J 3 bases; nucleotides not matched to a gene: 1. Germline CDR1 reads SNHLY; CDR2 reads FYNNEI. CDR3 bases: TGTGCCAGCACACTAGCGGAAGAGACCCAGTACTTC. This encodes CASTLAEETQYF.

This clonotype was counted once. The chain recombines TRBV20-1 with TRBJ2-5; the match to TRBD1 covers 8 bases. The V segment lost 1 base and the J segment 6 bases; nucleotides outside the gene matches: 4. CDR1 and CDR2 (germline): DFQATT, SNEGSKA (reference sequence). The CDR3 length is 13 residues. The CDR3 region has the DNA TGCAGTGCTAGAGGACAGGGGATCCAGACCCAGTACTTC. This sequence encodes CSARGQGIQTQYF.

The count of this clonotype is one. The CDR3 DNA follows: TGTGCCAGCAGCCAAGAAAGATTCGAGCAGTACTTC. This gives the protein CASSQERFEQYF. The chain uses TRBV3-1 and TRBJ2-7; D uncertain. Germline V CDR1 and CDR2: LGHDT, YNNKEL (reference sequence). The V gene lost 0 bases and the J gene lost 6 bases, with 6 bases spanning the gap. This CDR3 is 12 amino acids long.

Here the CDR3 DNA reads TGCAGTGCTAGGCGGGGGGCGGCAGAGACCCAGTACTTC. Protein sequence: CSARRGAAETQYF. This chain joins TRBV20-1 and TRBJ2-5; 8 bases are a match to TRBD2. V shed 3 bases and J 4 bases; nucleotides not matched to a gene: 4. Germline V gene data show CDR1 as DFQATT and CDR2 as SNEGSKA (reference sequence). This CDR3 has 13 residues.

V gene TRBV25-1 combines with J gene TRBJ1-5, with D perhaps matching TRBD1 (6 bases). Looked up from germline, CDR1 is MGHDK and CDR2 is SYGVNS. The CDR3 contains 14 residues. Trimming left V 5 bases short and J 3 bases short, with 11 bases between. This CDR3 reads CASSLGGYNQPQHF. CDR3 coding DNA: TGTGCCAGCAGTCTGGGGGGCTACAATCAGCCCCAGCATTTT.

V usage is TRBV19 and J usage is TRBJ1-1, with D hard to call. Trimming pared 4 bases from V and 2 bases from J, leaving 8 bases between. Germline CDR1 reads LNHDA; CDR2 reads SQIVND (reference sequence). The CDR3 has 13 amino acids. The CDR3 loop reads CASSRGRNTEAFF. The CDR3 region has the DNA TGTGCCAGTAGTAGAGGACGTAACACTGAAGCTTTCTTT.

The genes are TRBV11-2 and TRBJ2-1; 9 nucleotides align to TRBD2. The junction had 7 bases not matched to a gene; V was cut back by 2 bases and J by 5 bases. Germline V CDR1 and CDR2: SGHAT, FQNNGV. The CDR3 has 16 amino acids. This chain's CDR3 is CASSLLTSGTNNEQFF. The CDR3 coding sequence is TGTGCCAGCAGCTTATTGACTAGCGGAACTAACAATGAGCAGTTCTTC. The variable domain in full, with the rest retrieved from reference TRBV11-2 and TRBJ2-1, is EAGVAQSPRYKIIEKRQSVAFWCNPISGHATLYWYQQILGQGPKLLIQFQNNGVVDDSQLPKDRFSAERLKGVDSTLKIQPAKLEDSAVYLCASSLLTSGTNNEQFFGPGTRLTVL.

The sample holds one count of this clonotype. The chain uses TRBV12-3 or TRBV12-4 and TRBJ1-1; D is unclear. Trimming shortened V by 5 bases and J by 1 base, and 11 bases separated the two germline ends. This CDR3 region has 14 residues. The CDR3 is CASSPTRENTEAFF. CDR3 nucleotide sequence: TGTGCCAGCAGTCCGACACGGGAGAACACTGAAGCTTTCTTT.

This chain uses TRBV5-1 with TRBJ2-5; D remains ambiguous. Germline-derived CDR1 and CDR2 are SGHRS and YFSETQ. With 1 base removed from V and 2 bases from J, the gap between germline ends came to 6 bases. CDR3 length: 13 amino acids. Here the CDR3 reads CASSLSPQETQYF. Here the CDR3 DNA reads TGCGCCAGCAGCTTGTCTCCGCAAGAGACCCAGTACTTC.

This clonotype was found once. The chain uses TRBV29-1 and TRBJ2-2; D not resolved. V was pared by 3 bases and J by 6 bases, with 2 bases between. Germline V gene sequence: CDR1 SQVTM, CDR2 ANQGSEA. CDR3 length equals 10 residues. CDR3 in DNA: TGCAGCGTTGATTCCGGGGAGCTGTTTTTT. Its protein is CSVDSGELFF.

This clonotype was detected a few times. The chain combines TRBV7-9 with TRBJ2-3; D gene ambiguous. Trimming removed 5 bases at V and 2 bases at J, with 5 bases between. CDR1 is SEHNR, CDR2 FQNEAQ, per germline (reference sequence). The CDR3 covers 12 residues. Here the CDR3 reads CASSPITDTQYF. Here the CDR3 DNA reads TGTGCCAGCAGCCCAATCACAGATACGCAGTATTTT.

The chain combines TRBV20-1 with TRBJ2-3, with 15 bases identical to TRBD2. J gave up 8 bases and V 6 bases, and 12 bases lay outside the gene matches. The germline V gene encodes CDR1 DFQATT and CDR2 SNEGSKA (reference sequence). CDR3 length equals 16 residues. The CDR3 region has the DNA TGCAGTGCCCAACGAGGTGGGACTAGCGGGAGGTCTACGCAGTATTTT. Amino acid sequence: CSAQRGGTSGRSTQYF.

The J gene is TRBJ2-3, the V gene TRBV6-1, with a possible D match to TRBD2 (6 bases). The CDR3 is made up of 13 amino acids. CDR1 is MNHNS and CDR2 is SASEGT in the germline V gene. Trimming took 7 bases from V and 1 from J, leaving 9 bases between them. The CDR3 DNA follows: TGTGCCAGCACGGGAGAGGGCACAGATACGCAGTATTTT. Amino acids: CASTGEGTDTQYF.

The chain recombines TRBV29-1 with TRBJ2-4, with a tentative D call TRBD1 (5 bases). Trimming removed 5 bases at V and 0 bases at J, with 11 bases between. This CDR3 contains 14 residues. CDR1 SQVTM and CDR2 ANQGSEA come from the germline V gene. DNA for the CDR3: TGCAGCGTTTCGACAGCCCTAGCCAAAAACATTCAGTACTTC. This encodes CSVSTALAKNIQYF. The full variable domain, completed using reference TRBV29-1 and TRBJ2-4, is SAVISQKPSRDICQRGTSLTIQCQVDSQVTMMFWYRQQPGQSLTLIATANQGSEATYESGFVIDKFPISRPNLTFSTLTVSNMSPEDSSIYLCSVSTALAKNIQYFGAGTRLSVL.

This clonotype was detected only once. The chain uses TRBV4-1 and TRBJ2-3; D gene ambiguous. Germline V gene lookup returns CDR1 MGHRA and CDR2 YSYEKL. This CDR3 is built from 16 residues. V was clipped by 3 bases and J by 4 bases, with 17 bases between them. CDR3 loop: CASSHSDTPWPDTQYF. The CDR3 DNA reads as TGCGCCAGCAGCCATTCAGACACACCCTGGCCAGATACGCAGTATTTT.

The chain employs TRBV11-2 and TRBJ2-3; D could derive from TRBD1 or TRBD2 (5 bases each). The CDR3 has 18 residues. Trimming left V 5 bases short and J 2 bases short, with 23 bases between. The germline gives CDR1 SGHAT, CDR2 FQNNGV. The CDR3, as DNA: TGTGCCAGCAGCCTTCCGCCGGTGGGGGTGGAACACACAGATACGCAGTATTTT. Protein: CASSLPPVGVEHTDTQYF.

The V gene is TRBV11-2, the J gene TRBJ2-5; D unresolved. From germline, CDR1 is SGHAT and CDR2 FQNNGV. This CDR3 spans 15 amino acids. With 7 bases removed from V and 3 bases from J, the gap between germline ends came to 18 bases. This CDR3 is CASTVTPSPEETQYF. In DNA, the CDR3 is TGTGCCAGCACCGTGACTCCTTCCCCGGAAGAGACCCAGTACTTC.

This clonotype was picked up one time. This rearrangement joins TRBV15 to TRBJ2-5, with 8 bases aligning to TRBD2. Germline V lookup: CDR1 LNHNV, CDR2 YYDKDF (reference sequence). The V gene end was trimmed by 5 bases and the J gene end by 5 bases; junction bases not matched to a gene: 7. This CDR3 comprises 14 residues. The CDR3 reads CATSRGAGVETQYF. Written as DNA, the CDR3 is TGTGCCACCAGCCGAGGAGCGGGAGTGGAGACCCAGTACTTC.

The rearrangement uses TRBV15 and TRBJ2-7, with D hard to call. Trimming pared 4 bases from V and 2 bases from J, leaving 18 bases between. Germline V gene lookup returns CDR1 LNHNV and CDR2 YYDKDF (reference sequence). This CDR3 region has 16 residues. CDR3 amino acids: CATSITTPGPTYEQYF. CDR3 in DNA: TGTGCCACCAGCATAACTACTCCGGGTCCAACCTACGAGCAGTACTTC.

This chain links TRBV27 with TRBJ2-7; D uncertain. Trimming took 6 bases from V and 2 from J, leaving 11 bases between them. Germline CDR1 MNHEY, CDR2 SMNVEV (reference sequence). The CDR3 totals 13 residues. CDR3: CASSPLGPYEQYF. The DNA for the CDR3 is TGTGCCAGCAGCCCCCTTGGCCCCTACGAGCAGTACTTC.

V is TRBV20-1 and J is TRBJ2-1, with 9 bases lining up with TRBD2. The CDR3 is 15 amino acids. Germline CDR1 is DFQATT and CDR2 is SNEGSKA (reference sequence). V was pared by 4 bases and J by 2 bases, with 6 bases of the junction left unmatched. CDR3 nucleotide sequence: TGCAGTGCTATTCGTAGCGGGGGCGCCTACAATGAGCAGTTCTTC. It is translated as CSAIRSGGAYNEQFF.